This TCR beta chain appears in the sequencing data of a study of T cells in Graves' hyperthyroidism and ophthalmopathy. Study details: Prior to any treatment, at the point of initial diagnosis, peripheral blood was collected.

Amplified regions were TCR beta CDR3 sequences from RNA transcripts. HTBI primers were the set used in a first-round RT-PCR of the TCR CDR3. TCRdb reprocessed the multiplex PCR reads via MiXCR and lists one record per CDR3 protein. The data contain some 460,000 distinct CDR3 sequences, 15% to 19% of them singletons. V lost 1 base to trimming and J lost 2 bases, with 6 bases between them. Germline CDR1 is LGHDT and CDR2 is YNNKEL (reference sequence). The CDR3 length is 14 residues. This clonotype has a count of ten or more. Patients aged 18 to 65 with hyperthyroidism were newly diagnosed, with duration under 2 months. PBMCs were obtained from approximately 10 ml fresh peripheral blood.

Sequenced sample: blood. This chain joins TRBV3-1 and TRBJ1-5; D is uncertain. This clonotype originated in a woman aged 18-29 years with Graves' hyperthyroidism. CDR3 nucleotide sequence: TGTGCCAGCAGCCAAGGGGGAGGCAATCAGCCCCAGCATTTT. This sequence encodes CASSQGGGNQPQHF.